The rows below give T cell receptor beta chains drawn from one sample of a study of T cells after yellow fever vaccination. A single record per CDR3 protein comes from TCRdb applying MiXCR to the 5' RACE reads. The sample includes around 300,000 distinct CDR3 sequences, around 13% of them seen just once. The specimen comprised CD4+ T cells sorted from PBMCs, sampled 45 days after the yellow fever booster vaccination. The receptors stem from a man between 25 and 39 years old who received the YFV17D yellow fever vaccine. CDR3s include the opening cysteine and the closing phenylalanine or tryptophan. A D gene is named only where the DNA matches it firmly.

>-|TRBV6-1
CASSTPTSTEAFF
>-|TRBV24-1
CATSDLSIQYF
>-|TRBV5-1
CASSFSLNNEQFF
>-|TRBV20-1
CSARWGLYNEQFF
>-|TRBV7-7
CASSIATGRQETQYF
>TRBD2|TRBV11-3
CASSYRGASGRASTDTQYF
>-|TRBV7-2
CASSLMNEQYF
>TRBD2|TRBV18
CASSPQAGGPKETQYF
>-|TRBV5-1
CASSLAPGWETQYF
>-|TRBV12-3/TRBV12-4
CASSLGRGIQETQYF
>TRBD2|TRBV10-2
CASSARQGAGLAGGSYEQYF
>-|TRBV19
CASRKRTENTEAFF
>TRBD1|TRBV29-1
CSVLPGQGATWENSETQYF
>-|TRBV5-5
CASSPSSGTNYGYTF
>-|TRBV20-1
CSALLLEQYF
>TRBD1|TRBV3-1
CASSHRQGTDTQYF
>TRBD2|TRBV3-1
CASSQARTSGSSGADTQYF
>-|TRBV19
CASSFDNSGANVLTF
>TRBD1|TRBV28
CASSIYGTGQQTQYF
>TRBD2|TRBV5-1
CASSLDISGGKYF
>-|TRBV4-3
CASSESLLNTEAFF
>-|TRBV27
CASSFNNEQFF
>TRBD1|TRBV20-1
CSPRAGGAYGYTF
>-|TRBV20-1
CSARVGRGNQPQHF
>-|TRBV29-1
CSVVVTQGAEAFF
>TRBD1|TRBV10-3
CAISGTGTDNSPLHF
>TRBD1|TRBV5-6
CASSGRDRGQRGGEQYF
>-|TRBV25-1
CASSLQGKNTEAFF
>-|TRBV15
CATSRKRQAYTDTQYF
>TRBD2|TRBV20-1
CSARDPSGPRYNEQFF
>-|TRBV12-3/TRBV12-4
CASSALGQNEQFF
>-|TRBV7-2
CASSFMGRDDWETQYF
>-|TRBV29-1
CSVEPVRDTQYF
>TRBD2|TRBV7-2
CASSSRAGGYEQYF
>-|TRBV11-2
CASSTNTGTSETQYF
>TRBD1|TRBV7-9
CASSTDRGSSQPQHF
>-|TRBV5-6
CASSLLGPSGNTIYF
>-|TRBV7-2
CASSLFSKGIYYEQFF
>-|TRBV6-1
CASSPRPGNTIYF
>TRBD1|TRBV18
CASSPAGGDSPLHF
>TRBD2|TRBV29-1
CSADRTSGDNEQFF
>TRBD2|TRBV11-2
CASSSHRTSGRVAKNIQYF
>TRBD1|TRBV7-2
CASRQGQLNTEAFF
>-|TRBV5-6
CASSLVGFGYTF
>TRBD2|TRBV3-1
CASSQGGLAGGEQYF
>-|TRBV5-1
CASSLGGSGSYEQYF
>TRBD2|TRBV12-3/TRBV12-4
CASRRPFSSGRNEQFF
>-|TRBV20-1
CSAPRQQGSVEQYF
>-|TRBV15
CATSRAPSEKLFF
>-|TRBV2
CASSPQGIRNQPQHF
>-|TRBV20-1
CSARVAAEKSYEQYF
>-|TRBV5-5
CATTGRAADEKLFF
>-|TRBV29-1
CSALQGKETQYF
>-|TRBV28
CASSSRTASSYNEQFF
>TRBD2|TRBV3-1
CASSNGGSTDTQYF
>-|TRBV18
CASSYDRNEKLFF
>TRBD1|TRBV11-1
CASSPGQASGTQYF